This T cell receptor (beta chain) was obtained from a study of blood T cell repertoires in COVID-19 (TCRdb year 2020). For the wider study: Samples covering the acute and convalescent phases of COVID-19 were provided by collaborators in the United States, Italy and Spain. The material from the prospective study consisted of cDNA or gDNA derived from T cells, B-cell-depleted T cells, or PBMCs. The dataset comprised deeply sampled blood TCRbeta repertoires from subjects exposed to, actively infected with, or recovered from COVID-19. The repertoires were released in a freely available public database intended as a resource for research on the immune response to SARS-CoV-2. Samples were obtained from the ongoing ImmuneRACE study (first 160 participants) and from about 1,300 subjects provided by 6 global collaborators. The sample metadata nearly always contained a de-identified subject ID, COVID-19 status, age in years and sex. HLA class I and class II types, where available, came from metadata supplied by the sample provider rather than from assay-based typing. General study outcomes and caveats: The amount of clinical and demographic metadata varied by source and participant and was provided uncurated.

TCRbeta CDR3 regions were amplified from genomic DNA by means of the immunoSEQ Assay, a bias-controlled multiplex PCR. In the original analysis: Within the assay, amplification of reference gene primers was used to estimate how many nucleated cells each sample contained. To quantify the absolute abundance of each unique TCRbeta CDR3 rearrangement, sequence reads were collapsed and filtered. For each sample, productive Simpson clonality was calculated as the square root of Simpson's diversity index over productive rearrangements. This is the immuneACCESS table as TCRdb keeps it, with only in-frame sequences that have V and J called. A part of the clones is gone; compared with another copy, unresolved V genes explain less than half, and the rest is unexplained. That table gives V, J and clone size, and the DNA gave D and trimming. The sample table records 250,000 or so clones; approximately 88% of these occur just once. The top ten clonotypes cover around 3% of the sample.

Participants in the prospective study were aged roughly 18 to 89 years, lived in about two dozen United States geographic areas, and enrolled through a virtual design. To assign participants to cohorts, the prospective study relied on clinical history that participants themselves reported in a screening survey and a study questionnaire. Exposed participants had been in contact with someone with a PCR-confirmed or clinician-diagnosed COVID-19 case within 2 weeks of study entry. Mobile phlebotomists in the prospective study collected whole blood, serum and a nasopharyngeal or oropharyngeal swab from every participant. Prospective study participants could optionally give additional blood draws and questionnaires over a 2-month period. Prospective study blood samples were shipped either frozen or at room temperature before DNA extraction. Comments on this clone: The target of this receptor is not known. No clone much larger than this one lies a single base away; base qualities are absent.

The sequence was obtained from a woman between 40 and 55 years old who had been exposed to COVID-19. Sequenced material: PBMCs or T cells enriched from blood (not recorded which).

The sequenced DNA is TGCGCCAGCAGGGGGCGGGGAGCCGACTATGGCTACACCTTC. Its product reads: CASRGRGADYGYTF. The sequence links TRBV4-1 to TRBJ1-2, and perhaps TRBD1 as D gene, on 5 matching bases. V is clipped by 6 bases and J by 3 bases, and the sequence between their germline boundaries is 14 bases long. Reading the germline V gene gives CDR1 MGHRA and CDR2 YSYEKL. There are 14 amino acids in the CDR3, from cysteine to phenylalanine inclusive. The DNA shown is the 42-base CDR3, in frame from base 1.